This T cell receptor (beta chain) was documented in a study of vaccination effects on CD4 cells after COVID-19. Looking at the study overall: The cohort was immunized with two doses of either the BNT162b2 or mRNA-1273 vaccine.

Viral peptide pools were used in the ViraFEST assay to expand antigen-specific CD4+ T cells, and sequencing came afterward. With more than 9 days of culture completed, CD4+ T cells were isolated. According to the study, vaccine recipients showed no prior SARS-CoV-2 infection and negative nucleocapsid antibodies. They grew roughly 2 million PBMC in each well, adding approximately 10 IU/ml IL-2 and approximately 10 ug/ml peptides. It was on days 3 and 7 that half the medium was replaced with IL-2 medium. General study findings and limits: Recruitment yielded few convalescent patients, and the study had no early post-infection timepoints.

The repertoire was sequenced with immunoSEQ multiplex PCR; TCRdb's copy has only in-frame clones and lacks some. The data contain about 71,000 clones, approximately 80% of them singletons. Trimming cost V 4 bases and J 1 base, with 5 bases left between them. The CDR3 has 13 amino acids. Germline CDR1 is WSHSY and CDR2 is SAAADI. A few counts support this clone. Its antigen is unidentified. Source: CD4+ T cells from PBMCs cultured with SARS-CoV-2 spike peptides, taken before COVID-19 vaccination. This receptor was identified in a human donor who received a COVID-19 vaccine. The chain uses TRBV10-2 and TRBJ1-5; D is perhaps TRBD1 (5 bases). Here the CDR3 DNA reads TGCGCCAGCAGTGGACAGAGCAATCAGCCCCAGCATTTT. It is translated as CASSGQSNQPQHF.